This paragraph covers one TCR beta chain sequence. No antigen is known for it. The data derive from a study of beta chain features in type 1 diabetes. Study findings and constraints: All four CD4+ subsets of Type 1 diabetes patients contained TCRB CDR3s that were moderately but significantly shorter.

Expressed TCRB transcripts got sequenced, as all isolated RNA was reverse transcribed. Reads from naive, central memory and regulatory T cell samples averaged around 3.6 million. Repertoires were generated with immunoSEQ multiplex PCR, while TCRdb's copy carries only in-frame clones and drops some. The sample records about 900,000 clones, 17% being singletons. Trimming left V 5 bases short and J 4 bases short, with 11 bases between. Germline values: CDR1 MNHEY, CDR2 SMNVEV (reference sequence). This CDR3 comprises 13 residues. The source is a woman aged 18-29 years in good health. The rearrangement uses TRBV27 and TRBJ2-5; no definite D call. Sequencing was done on a sample of naive CD4+ T cells from blood. The DNA for the CDR3 is TGTGCCAGCAGTGAATATGGTCGAGAGACCCAGTACTTC. It translates to CASSEYGRETQYF.